These 23 T cell receptor beta chains were all obtained from the same sample, sequenced in a study of T-cell memory formation after mild COVID-19. TCRdb reprocessed the 5' RACE reads with MiXCR, giving one entry per CDR3 protein. The sample has roughly 110,000 distinct CDR3 sequences, 15% to 20% seen once; the top ten hold 25% to 35%. Material: PBMCs or a T cell subset sorted from them (not recorded which). The receptors originated from an adult woman who had mild COVID-19 (a few samples of this study predate the infection). Cell type and time point are not known.

CDR3 coding DNA: TGCGCCAGCAGCTTGGAACCCACAGATACGCAGTATTTT. Translating it yields CASSLEPTDTQYF. V usage is TRBV5-1 and J usage is TRBJ2-3; unclear D gene. Trimming stripped 0 bases from V and 2 bases from J, with 4 bases between. The CDR3 spans 13 residues. Germline lookup yields CDR1 SGHRS and CDR2 YFSETQ. Full variable domain (remainder filled in from reference TRBV5-1 and TRBJ2-3): KAGVTQTPRYLIKTRGQQVTLSCSPISGHRSVSWYQQTPGQGLQFLFEYFSETQRNKGNFPGRFSGRQFSNSRSEMNVSTLELGDSALYLCASSLEPTDTQYFGPGTRLTVL.

This clonotype turned up a few times. The DNA is left out, because the CDR3 cannot be placed on it with certainty; the CDR3 is given as TCRdb lists it. This chain links TRBV21-1 with TRBJ2-5; TRBD1 is the table's D call, not checked against the DNA. TRBV21-1 is a recognized pseudogene. Including both end residues, the CDR3 is 17 amino acids long. The CDR3 reads CASSKWAYGTGKETQYF.

This clonotype has more than one count but fewer than ten. CDR3 sequence reads: CASSLGRVILSYEQYF. The DNA of the CDR3 is TGTGCCAGCAGCTTGGGGAGGGTCATACTCTCCTACGAGCAGTACTTC. This rearrangement joins TRBV5-6 to TRBJ2-7; tentatively, D is TRBD2 (6 bases). V was trimmed by 0 bases and J by 0 bases, leaving 13 bases between them. Germline V lookup: CDR1 SGHDT, CDR2 YYEEEE. The CDR3 totals 16 residues.

The table lists this clonotype with a few counts. V is TRBV10-1 and J is TRBJ2-7, with unresolved D. The CDR3 has 16 residues. Deletions cut 8 bases from V and 7 bases from J, with 27 bases between. Germline V gene data show CDR1 as WNHNN and CDR2 as SYGVQD (reference sequence). This CDR3 reads CASPRPRSDGSREQYF. The DNA for the CDR3 is TGCGCCAGCCCTCGACCCCGTTCGGACGGATCACGGGAGCAGTACTTC.

Only a few counts were recorded for this clonotype. The chain couples TRBV6-6 to TRBJ2-1, with 7 bases identical to TRBD1. V was pared by 5 bases and J by 8 bases, with 3 bases of the junction left unmatched. Per germline, CDR1 MNHNY and CDR2 SVGAGI (reference sequence). The CDR3 has 12 residues. CDR3 in DNA: TGTGCCAGCAGTCCGACAGGGCATGAGCAGTTCTTC. Its protein is CASSPTGHEQFF.

This clonotype was counted a few times. The gene calls are TRBV29-1 and TRBJ1-1; no firm D call. With 2 bases removed from V and 1 base from J, the gap between germline ends came to 11 bases. Germline values: CDR1 SQVTM, CDR2 ANQGSEA. This CDR3 has 14 amino acids. CDR3 sequence (DNA): TGCAGCGTTGAAAGAATAGGGTGGAACACTGAAGCTTTCTTT. Translating it yields CSVERIGWNTEAFF.

V gene TRBV4-1 combines with J gene TRBJ1-1; D unclear. Trimming removed 1 base at V and 1 base at J, with 4 bases between. The CDR3 covers 13 residues. Looked up from germline, CDR1 is MGHRA and CDR2 is YSYEKL. The CDR3 sequence: CASSQVTNTEAFF. CDR3 DNA sequence: TGCGCCAGCAGCCAAGTGACGAACACTGAAGCTTTCTTT.

The chain uses TRBV9 and TRBJ1-1; no definite D call. The V gene's germline CDR1 is SGDLS and CDR2 YYNGEE. The CDR3 extends over 14 amino acids. V gave up 3 bases and J gave up 6 bases, with 15 bases separating them. CDR3 DNA: TGTGCCAGCAGCGCTTCCGGAGGGTCCCCTGAAGCTTTCTTT. Its translation: CASSASGGSPEAFF.

This clonotype was picked up a small number of times. The chain recombines TRBV5-1 with TRBJ2-7, with TRBD1 as a possible D gene (5 bases). The germline V gene encodes CDR1 SGHRS and CDR2 YFSETQ. V dropped 0 bases and J dropped 2 bases, with 12 bases sitting between them. The CDR3 totals 15 residues. The CDR3 DNA reads as TGCGCCAGCAGCTTGGCCCCAGGGAATCCCTACGAGCAGTACTTC. It codes for CASSLAPGNPYEQYF.

This chain links TRBV25-1 with TRBJ1-2, with D perhaps matching TRBD1 (6 bases). From germline, CDR1 is MGHDK and CDR2 SYGVNS. V was clipped by 3 bases and J by 7 bases, with 6 bases between them. CDR3 length equals 11 residues. DNA of the CDR3: TGTGCCAGCAGTGACAGGGGTGGCTACACCTTC. Residues: CASSDRGGYTF.

This clonotype was seen repeatedly, ten times or more. This chain uses TRBV7-9 with TRBJ2-1, with a possible D match to TRBD2 (5 bases). The CDR3 sequence is 13 residues long. CDR1 SEHNR and CDR2 FQNEAQ come from the germline V gene (reference sequence). V dropped 3 bases and J dropped 9 bases, with 12 bases sitting between them. The CDR3 sequence: CASSFQLVGEQFF. The CDR3 coding sequence is TGTGCCAGCAGCTTTCAACTAGTGGGTGAGCAGTTCTTC.

In its sample, this clonotype was seen once. The gene calls are TRBV6-6 and TRBJ2-5, with 9 nucleotides matching TRBD1. CDR1 is MNHNY, CDR2 SVGAGI, per germline (reference sequence). With 0 bases clipped from V and 5 bases from J, the junction kept 7 bases outside the gene matches. The CDR3 totals 16 residues. Written as DNA, the CDR3 is TGTGCCAGCAGTTACTCTACACAGGGGGCTGAGGAGACCCAGTACTTC. This sequence encodes CASSYSTQGAEETQYF.

In this sample, this clonotype turned up a few times. V usage is TRBV11-2 and J usage is TRBJ2-2, with a tentative D call TRBD1 (8 bases). This CDR3 has 17 amino acids. The germline gives CDR1 SGHAT, CDR2 FQNNGV. V lost 3 bases to trimming and J lost 3 bases, with 17 bases between them. CDR3 nucleotide sequence: TGTGCCAGCAGCTTCCCCCGGACAGGGAGGGACACCGGGGAGCTGTTTTTT. It translates to CASSFPRTGRDTGELFF.

Concerning this clonotype itself: A read error may account for a junction end that differs from germline. V gene TRBV4-3 combines with J gene TRBJ2-3; D is unclear. The CDR3 is 14 residues long. Germline CDR1 and CDR2: LGHNA and YSLEER. The CDR3, as DNA: TGCGCCAGCAGCCAGTTAGGTAGCACAGATGCGCAGTATTTT. It yields the protein CASSQLGSTDAQYF.

This chain joins TRBV15 and TRBJ2-7; no clear D. Per the germline V gene, CDR1 is LNHNV and CDR2 is YYDKDF (reference sequence). Deletions cut 1 base from V and 0 bases from J, with 7 bases between. This CDR3 has 14 residues. CDR3 sequence (DNA): TGTGCCACCAGCAGAGTCCAGTTCTCCTACGAGCAGTACTTC. Its protein product is CATSRVQFSYEQYF.

The J gene is TRBJ1-4, the V gene TRBV4-1; possibly TRBD1 for D (5 bases). With 5 bases removed from V and 8 bases from J, the gap between germline ends came to 15 bases. The germline V gene has CDR1 MGHRA and CDR2 YSYEKL. CDR3 size: 14 residues. Here the CDR3 DNA reads TGCGCCAGCAGCGGGTTCGGGGGGAGAGAAAAACTGTTTTTT. Protein product: CASSGFGGREKLFF.

This clonotype was recorded many times. The chain couples TRBV15 to TRBJ2-7; D not resolved. Germline loops: CDR1 LNHNV, CDR2 YYDKDF (reference sequence). This CDR3 comprises 13 residues. V was trimmed by 2 bases and J by 1 base, leaving 6 bases between them. The CDR3 sequence is CATSRSVSYEQYF. The CDR3, as DNA: TGTGCCACCAGCAGATCGGTGTCCTACGAGCAGTACTTC.

This clonotype came up a few times. This chain joins TRBV7-3 and TRBJ2-1; D unclear. The V end was cut by 5 bases, the J end by 8 bases, with 16 bases between. CDR3 length equals 14 residues. Germline CDR1 reads SGHTA; CDR2 reads FQGTGA. Here the CDR3 reads CASSRLALFDEQFF. In DNA, the CDR3 is TGTGCCAGCAGCCGGTTAGCATTGTTCGATGAGCAGTTCTTC.

The CDR3 bases are TGCGCCAGCAGCCCTACAGCGGGCATGAACACCGGGGAGCTGTTTTTT. This gives the protein CASSPTAGMNTGELFF. V usage is TRBV4-1 and J usage is TRBJ2-2; a weak D match, TRBD2 (6 bases). CDR1 is MGHRA, CDR2 YSYEKL, per germline. Trimming cost V 4 bases and J 1 base, with 13 bases left between them. This CDR3 has 16 amino acids.

This clonotype was detected a few times. This rearrangement joins TRBV12-5 to TRBJ2-3; 8 bases align to TRBD2. With V trimmed by 5 bases and J by 0 bases, 4 bases remained unmatched. The CDR3 length is 15 residues. The germline V gene encodes CDR1 LGHNT and CDR2 FRNRAP. The DNA for the CDR3 is TGTGCTAGTGGTATTAGCGGGATTAGCACAGATACGCAGTATTTT. It translates to CASGISGISTDTQYF.

This clonotype was seen a few times. The J gene is TRBJ1-1, the V gene TRBV12-3 or TRBV12-4; a possible D gene is TRBD1 (5 bases). The CDR3 spans 14 residues. The V and J ends lost 6 bases and 5 bases respectively, with 16 bases between them. CDR3 loop: CASRLNWGGTEAFF. The CDR3 coding sequence is TGTGCCAGCAGACTTAATTGGGGGGGTACTGAAGCTTTCTTT.

The table lists this clonotype with a few counts. The V call is TRBV11-2, the J call TRBJ2-7; D may be TRBD2 (6 bases). The V and J ends lost 4 bases and 2 bases respectively, with 24 bases between them. The CDR3 length is 18 residues. Germline V gene data show CDR1 as SGHAT and CDR2 as FQNNGV. The CDR3 DNA is TGTGCCAGCAGCTACATGGGGGGTACCGGGACGGAACCCTACGAGCAGTACTTC. As protein: CASSYMGGTGTEPYEQYF.

This clonotype appeared a few times. The chain carries TRBV2 and TRBJ2-1, with D perhaps matching TRBD1 (5 bases). Trimming left V 3 bases short and J 7 bases short, with 10 bases between. Per germline, CDR1 SNHLY and CDR2 FYNNEI. This CDR3 comprises 13 residues. CDR3 sequence: CASSEMGRNEQFF. CDR3 bases: TGTGCCAGCAGTGAGATGGGGCGAAATGAGCAGTTCTTC. Variable domain in full (rest from reference TRBV2 and TRBJ2-1): EPEVTQTPSHQVTQMGQEVILRCVPISNHLYFYWYRQILGQKVEFLVSFYNNEISEKSEIFDDQFSVERPDGSNFTLKIRSTKLEDSAMYFCASSEMGRNEQFFGPGTRLTVL.